The 5 T cell receptor beta chains listed next were all sequenced from one sample in a study of cytomegalovirus exposure and HLA in healthy donors. Primers for the PCR totalled 60 Vbeta and 13 Jbeta. The method was immunoSEQ multiplex PCR; TCRdb's version includes in-frame clones alone and lacks a portion of them. The data show roughly 230,000 clones, approximately 81% seen once. The sequencing input was PBMCs. The receptors here all came from a girl aged 2 to 9 in good health and CMV-seronegative.

The CDR3 bases are TGTGCCTGGAACGGGGGGGCCGGTTACAATGAGCAGTTCTTC. Its protein is CAWNGGAGYNEQFF. This rearrangement joins TRBV30 to TRBJ2-1; 8 bases line up with TRBD2. Looked up from germline, CDR1 is GTSNPN and CDR2 is SVGIG (reference sequence). The CDR3 length is 14 residues. V was pared by 4 bases and J by 4 bases, with 6 bases of the junction left unmatched.

The chain joins TRBV18 to TRBJ2-3, with a weak D call TRBD2 (6 bases). V was clipped by 6 bases and J by 6 bases, with 10 bases between them. The CDR3 has 12 residues. CDR1 is KGHSH and CDR2 is LQKENI in the germline V gene. This CDR3 is CASSPTSDTQYF. As DNA, the CDR3 is TGTGCCAGCTCGCCTACTAGCGATACGCAGTATTTT.

The chain employs TRBV19 and TRBJ2-5; perhaps TRBD1 as D (6 bases). V lost 6 bases, J lost 2 bases, and 13 bases lay in between. This CDR3 is built from 14 residues. The germline V gene has CDR1 LNHDA and CDR2 SQIVND (reference sequence). As DNA, the CDR3 is TGTGCCAGTAGCCGGTCTAGGGGGCAAGAGACCCAGTACTTC. Its translation is CASSRSRGQETQYF.

This clone was observed a single time. The chain is built from TRBV7-9 and TRBJ1-2; D is unresolved. V was trimmed by 4 bases and J by 0 bases, leaving 9 bases between them. This CDR3 has 14 amino acids. From germline, CDR1 is SEHNR and CDR2 FQNEAQ (reference sequence). DNA of the CDR3: TGTGCCAGCAGCTCGGAGGTGGCTAACTATGGCTACACCTTC. Protein product: CASSSEVANYGYTF.

J is TRBJ2-5 and V is TRBV5-1; 12 positions agree with TRBD2. The germline gives CDR1 SGHRS, CDR2 YFSETQ. This CDR3 comprises 14 residues. With 1 base clipped from V and 5 bases from J, the junction kept 0 bases outside the gene matches. The CDR3 region has the DNA TGCGCCAGCAGCTTGACTAGCGGGAGGGAGACCCAGTACTTC. As protein: CASSLTSGRETQYF.